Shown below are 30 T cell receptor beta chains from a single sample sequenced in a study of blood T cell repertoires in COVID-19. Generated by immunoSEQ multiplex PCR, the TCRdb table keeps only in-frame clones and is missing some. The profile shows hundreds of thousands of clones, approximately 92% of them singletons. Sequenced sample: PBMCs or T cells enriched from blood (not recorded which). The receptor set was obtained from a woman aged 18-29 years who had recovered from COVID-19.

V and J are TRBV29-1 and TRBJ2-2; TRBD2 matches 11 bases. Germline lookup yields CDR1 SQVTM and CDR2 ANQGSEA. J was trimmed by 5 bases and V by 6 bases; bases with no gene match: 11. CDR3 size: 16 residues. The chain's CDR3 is CSVTSRASGGTGELFF. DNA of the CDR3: TGCAGCGTAACTTCGAGGGCTAGCGGGGGGACCGGGGAGCTGTTTTTT.

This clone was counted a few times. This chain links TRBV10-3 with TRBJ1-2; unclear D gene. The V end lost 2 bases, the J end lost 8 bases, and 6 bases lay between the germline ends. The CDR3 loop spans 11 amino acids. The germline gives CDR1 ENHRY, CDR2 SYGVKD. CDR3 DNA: TGTGCCATCAGTGAGCCGGGAGGCTACACCTTC. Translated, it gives CAISEPGGYTF.

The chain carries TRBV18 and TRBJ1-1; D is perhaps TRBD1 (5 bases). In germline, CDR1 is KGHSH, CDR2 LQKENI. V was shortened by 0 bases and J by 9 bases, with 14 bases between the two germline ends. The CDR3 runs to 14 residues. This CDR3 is CASSPPDSRVKAFF. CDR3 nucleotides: TGTGCCAGCTCACCACCTGACAGTCGGGTGAAAGCTTTCTTT.

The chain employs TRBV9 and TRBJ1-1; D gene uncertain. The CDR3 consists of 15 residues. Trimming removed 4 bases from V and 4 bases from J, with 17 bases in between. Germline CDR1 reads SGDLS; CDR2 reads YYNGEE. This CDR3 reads CASSPAGYPGTEAFF. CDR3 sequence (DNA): TGTGCCAGCAGCCCGGCGGGGTATCCAGGCACTGAAGCTTTCTTT.

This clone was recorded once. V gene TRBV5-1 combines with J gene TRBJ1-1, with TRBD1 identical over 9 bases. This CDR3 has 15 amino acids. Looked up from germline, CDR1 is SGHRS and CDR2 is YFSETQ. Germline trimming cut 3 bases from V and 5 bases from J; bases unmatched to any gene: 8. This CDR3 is CASSSAGQGVTEAFF. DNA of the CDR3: TGCGCCAGCAGCTCAGCGGGACAGGGTGTAACTGAAGCTTTCTTT. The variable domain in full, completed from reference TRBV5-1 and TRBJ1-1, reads KAGVTQTPRYLIKTRGQQVTLSCSPISGHRSVSWYQQTPGQGLQFLFEYFSETQRNKGNFPGRFSGRQFSNSRSEMNVSTLELGDSALYLCASSSAGQGVTEAFFGQGTRLTVV.

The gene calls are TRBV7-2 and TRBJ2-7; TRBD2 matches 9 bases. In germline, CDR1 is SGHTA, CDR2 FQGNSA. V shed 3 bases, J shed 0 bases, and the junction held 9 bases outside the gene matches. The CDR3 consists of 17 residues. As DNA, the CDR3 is TGTGCCAGCAGCTTCGTATCGCTAGCGGGGAACTCCTACGAGCAGTACTTC. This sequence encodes CASSFVSLAGNSYEQYF.

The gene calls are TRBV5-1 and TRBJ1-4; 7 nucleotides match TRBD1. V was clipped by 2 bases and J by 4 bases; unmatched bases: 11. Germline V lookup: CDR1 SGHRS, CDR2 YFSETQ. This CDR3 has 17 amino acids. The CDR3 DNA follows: TGCGCCAGCAGCTTTCGGGGACAGACTACTAATAATGAAAAACTGTTTTTT. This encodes CASSFRGQTTNNEKLFF.

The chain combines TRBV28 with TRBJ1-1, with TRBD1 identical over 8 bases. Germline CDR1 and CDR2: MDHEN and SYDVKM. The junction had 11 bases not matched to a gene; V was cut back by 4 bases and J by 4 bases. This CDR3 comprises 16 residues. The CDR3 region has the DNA TGTGCCAGCAGTTACCTACCCGGACAGGGAAGCACTGAAGCTTTCTTT. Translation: CASSYLPGQGSTEAFF.

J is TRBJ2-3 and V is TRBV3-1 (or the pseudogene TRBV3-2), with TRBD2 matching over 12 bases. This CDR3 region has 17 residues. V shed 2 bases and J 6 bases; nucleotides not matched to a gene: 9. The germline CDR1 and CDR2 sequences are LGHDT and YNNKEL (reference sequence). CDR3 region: CASSQLTSGGSWDTQYF. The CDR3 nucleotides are TGTGCCAGCAGCCAACTGACTAGCGGGGGATCATGGGATACGCAGTATTTT.

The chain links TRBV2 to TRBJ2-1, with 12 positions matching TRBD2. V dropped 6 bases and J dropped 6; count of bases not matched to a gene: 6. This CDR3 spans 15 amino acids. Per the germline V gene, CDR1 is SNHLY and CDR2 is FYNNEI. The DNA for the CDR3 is TGTGCCAGCAGGGGCGGACTAGCGGGGTTCAATGAGCAGTTCTTC. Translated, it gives CASRGGLAGFNEQFF.

The CDR3 loop is CASSLNRGQETQYF. CDR3 bases: TGTGCCAGCAGCTTGAACAGGGGCCAAGAGACCCAGTACTTC. J is TRBJ2-5 and V is TRBV7-9; 7 positions agree with TRBD1. The length of the CDR3 is 14 residues. J gave up 1 base and V 3 bases, and 2 bases lay outside the gene matches. CDR1 SEHNR and CDR2 FQNEAQ come from the germline V gene (reference sequence).

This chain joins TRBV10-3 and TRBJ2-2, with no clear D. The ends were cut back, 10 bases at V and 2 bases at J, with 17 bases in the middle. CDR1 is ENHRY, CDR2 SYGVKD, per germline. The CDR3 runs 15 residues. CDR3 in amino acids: CATGLGRINTGELFF. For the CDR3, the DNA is TGTGCCACTGGGCTGGGCAGGATCAACACCGGGGAGCTGTTTTTT.

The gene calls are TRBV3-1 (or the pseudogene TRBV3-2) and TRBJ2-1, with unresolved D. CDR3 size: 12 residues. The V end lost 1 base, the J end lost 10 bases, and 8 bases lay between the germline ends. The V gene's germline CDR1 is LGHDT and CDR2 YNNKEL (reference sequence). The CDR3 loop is CASSQGGIEQFF. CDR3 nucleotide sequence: TGTGCCAGCAGCCAAGGAGGAATAGAGCAGTTCTTC.

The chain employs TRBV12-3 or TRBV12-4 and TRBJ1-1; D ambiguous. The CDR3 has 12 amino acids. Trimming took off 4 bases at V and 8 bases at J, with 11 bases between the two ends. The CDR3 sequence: CASSSFPREAFF. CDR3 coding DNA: TGTGCCAGCAGTTCCTTTCCCAGGGAAGCTTTCTTT.

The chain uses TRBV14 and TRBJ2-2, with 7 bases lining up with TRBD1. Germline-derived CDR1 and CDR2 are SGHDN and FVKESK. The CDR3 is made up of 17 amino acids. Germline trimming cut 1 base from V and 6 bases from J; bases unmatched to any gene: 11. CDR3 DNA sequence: TGTGCCAGCAGCCAAGGGAGGACAGGTGTAGGAGCCGGGGAGCTGTTTTTT. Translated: CASSQGRTGVGAGELFF.

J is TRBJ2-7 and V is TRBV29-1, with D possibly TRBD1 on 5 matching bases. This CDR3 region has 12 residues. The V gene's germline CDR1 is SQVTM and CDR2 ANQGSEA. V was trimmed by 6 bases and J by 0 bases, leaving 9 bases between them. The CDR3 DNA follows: TGCAGCGTGCCAGGGTCCTCCTACGAGCAGTACTTC. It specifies CSVPGSSYEQYF.

CDR3 coding DNA: TGTGCCAGCAGTGAATATGGGGGGGATAATTCACCCCTCCACTTT. Translation: CASSEYGGDNSPLHF. The chain joins TRBV25-1 to TRBJ1-6; D is possibly TRBD1 (5 bases). V dropped 0 bases and J dropped 5 bases, with 8 bases sitting between them. CDR3 size: 15 residues. Per germline, CDR1 MGHDK and CDR2 SYGVNS.

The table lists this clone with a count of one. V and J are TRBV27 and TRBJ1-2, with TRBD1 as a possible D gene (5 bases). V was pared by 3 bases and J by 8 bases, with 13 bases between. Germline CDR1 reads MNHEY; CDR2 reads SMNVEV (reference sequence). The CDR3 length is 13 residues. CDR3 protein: CASSLSRASGYTF. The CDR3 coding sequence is TGTGCCAGCAGTTTGTCCAGGGCGTCCGGCTACACCTTC.

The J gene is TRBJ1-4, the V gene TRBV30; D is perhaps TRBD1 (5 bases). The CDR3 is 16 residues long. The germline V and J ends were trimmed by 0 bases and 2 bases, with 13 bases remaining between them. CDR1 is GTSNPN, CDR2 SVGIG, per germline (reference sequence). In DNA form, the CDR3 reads TGTGCCTGGAGTGTAGGGCAGGGTGGTACTAATGAAAAACTGTTTTTT. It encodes CAWSVGQGGTNEKLFF.

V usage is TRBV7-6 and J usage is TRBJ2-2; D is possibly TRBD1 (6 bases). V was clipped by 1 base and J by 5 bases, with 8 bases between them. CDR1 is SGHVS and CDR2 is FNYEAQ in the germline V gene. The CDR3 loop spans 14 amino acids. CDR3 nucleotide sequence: TGTGCCAGCAGCTTAGGGGGGCTGACCGGGGAGCTGTTTTTT. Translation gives CASSLGGLTGELFF.

CDR3 region: CAISEWSRAIYF. In nucleotides, the CDR3 is TGTGCCATCAGTGAATGGTCCCGGGCCATATATTTT. This chain uses TRBV10-3 with TRBJ1-3; D unresolved. Trimming pared 3 bases from V and 11 bases from J, leaving 11 bases between. The germline gives CDR1 ENHRY, CDR2 SYGVKD. The CDR3 contains 12 residues.

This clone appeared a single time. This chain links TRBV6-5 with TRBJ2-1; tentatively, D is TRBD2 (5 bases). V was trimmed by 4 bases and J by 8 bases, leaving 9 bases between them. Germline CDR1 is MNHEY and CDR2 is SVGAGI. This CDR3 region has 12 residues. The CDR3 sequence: CASSSGVDEQFF. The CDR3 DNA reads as TGTGCCAGCAGTTCCGGGGTGGATGAGCAGTTCTTC.

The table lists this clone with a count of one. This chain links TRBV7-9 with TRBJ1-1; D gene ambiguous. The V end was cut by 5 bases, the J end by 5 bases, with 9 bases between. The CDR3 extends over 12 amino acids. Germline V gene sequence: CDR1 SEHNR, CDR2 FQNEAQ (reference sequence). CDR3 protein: CASSKMRTEAFF. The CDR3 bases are TGTGCCAGCAGCAAAATGCGTACTGAAGCTTTCTTT. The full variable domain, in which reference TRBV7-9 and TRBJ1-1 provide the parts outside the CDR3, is DTGVSQNPRHKITKRGQNVTFRCDPISEHNRLYWYRQTLGQGPEFLTYFQNEAQLEKSRLLSDRFSAERPKGSFSTLEIQRTEQGDSAMYLCASSKMRTEAFFGQGTRLTVV.

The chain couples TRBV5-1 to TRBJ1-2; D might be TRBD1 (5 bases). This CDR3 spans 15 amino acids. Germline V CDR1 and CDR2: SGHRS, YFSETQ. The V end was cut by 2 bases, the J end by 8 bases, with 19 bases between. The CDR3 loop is CASSFTQTELGGYTF. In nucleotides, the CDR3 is TGCGCCAGCAGCTTCACCCAGACAGAGCTCGGCGGCTACACCTTC.

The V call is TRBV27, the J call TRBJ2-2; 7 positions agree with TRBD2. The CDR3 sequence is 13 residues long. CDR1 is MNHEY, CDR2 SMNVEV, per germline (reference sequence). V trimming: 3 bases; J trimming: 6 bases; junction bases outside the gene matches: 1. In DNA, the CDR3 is TGTGCCAGCAGTTTTGGGGGGGCCGGGGAGCTGTTTTTT. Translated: CASSFGGAGELFF.

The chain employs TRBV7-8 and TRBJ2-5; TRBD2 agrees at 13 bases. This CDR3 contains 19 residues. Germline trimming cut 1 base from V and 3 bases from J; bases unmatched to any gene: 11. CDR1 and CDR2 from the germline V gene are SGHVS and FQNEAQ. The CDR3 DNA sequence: TGTGCCAGCAGCTTAGGACCCACTAGCGGGGGGGCCTTAAAAGAGACCCAGTACTTC. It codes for CASSLGPTSGGALKETQYF.

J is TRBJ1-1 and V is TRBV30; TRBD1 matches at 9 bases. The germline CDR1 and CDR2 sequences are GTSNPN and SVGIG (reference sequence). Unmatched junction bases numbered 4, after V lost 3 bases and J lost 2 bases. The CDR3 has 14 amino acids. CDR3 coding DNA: TGTGCCTGGAGCGGGGGACAGGGCAACACTGAAGCTTTCTTT. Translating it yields CAWSGGQGNTEAFF.

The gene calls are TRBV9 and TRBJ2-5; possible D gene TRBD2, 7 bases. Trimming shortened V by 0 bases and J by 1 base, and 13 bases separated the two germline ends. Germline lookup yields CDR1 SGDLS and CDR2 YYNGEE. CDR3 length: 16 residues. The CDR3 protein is CASSVGRGLSQETQYF. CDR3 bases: TGTGCCAGCAGCGTAGGGCGGGGGCTCTCCCAAGAGACCCAGTACTTC.

DNA of the CDR3: TGCGCCAGCAGCTCGCCGGGACTAGAAATTACCGGGGAGCTGTTTTTT. Translating gives CASSSPGLEITGELFF. The V and J genes are TRBV5-1 and TRBJ2-2, with TRBD2 identical over 8 bases. V gave up 3 bases and J gave up 5 bases; unmatched junction bases: 9. Germline values: CDR1 SGHRS, CDR2 YFSETQ. The CDR3 runs to 16 residues.

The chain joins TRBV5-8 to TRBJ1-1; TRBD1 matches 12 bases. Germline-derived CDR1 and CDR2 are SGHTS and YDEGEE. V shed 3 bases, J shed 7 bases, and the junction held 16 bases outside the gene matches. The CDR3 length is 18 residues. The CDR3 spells CASSSLGGDRGPYDEAFF. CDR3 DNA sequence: TGTGCCAGCAGCTCCCTCGGCGGGGACAGGGGGCCCTACGATGAAGCTTTCTTT.